The source of this TCR beta chain is a study of shared clonotypes between healthy human individuals. Turning to the study itself: Every donor yielded three CD4 naive, three CD4 memory, two CD8 naive and one CD8 memory plate.

CD4+ cells underwent separation, giving CD45RA+ naive and CD45RA-negative memory subsets. The data were produced by immunoSEQ multiplex PCR, yet TCRdb's version contains in-frame clones alone and is incomplete. The table shows millions of clones, with approximately 93% occurring only once. Study outcomes and limitations: The sampled material consisted only of blood, and tissue repertoires are likely to differ.

With respect to this clone: Its cognate antigen is unknown. An end of the junction does not agree with germline; a read error may underlie this.

Specimen: naive CD4+ T cells from PBMCs. Sample subset: CD45RA+ positively selected. The TCR originated in a man younger than 35 in good health. Some clones in this sample may be carry-over from other donors' samples.

The CDR3 loop is CASSEGRPEQYF. CDR3 nucleotide sequence: TGTGCCAGCAGCGAAGGACGGCCCGAGCAGTACTTC. The V and J genes are TRBV6-1 and TRBJ2-7; D is unclear. The CDR3 is 12 residues long. CDR1 is MNHNS, CDR2 SASEGT, per germline.